This T cell receptor beta chain is drawn from a study of blood T cell repertoires in COVID-19. Study summary: Samples of COVID-19 (acute and convalescent) were obtained from the United States, Italy and Spain. The analysed material was cDNA or gDNA that came from T cells, B-cell-depleted T cells, or PBMCs.

V lost 3 bases, J lost 5 bases, and 16 bases lay in between. The CDR3 runs to 14 residues. In germline, CDR1 is SQVTM, CDR2 ANQGSEA. Per the authors' pipeline: Reference gene primers were amplified, and this amplification served to estimate nucleated cell counts. Some clones are missing from TCRdb's copy, which holds only in-frame ones; the method was immunoSEQ multiplex PCR. The V and J calls and clone size come from that table; D and trimming were worked out from the DNA. The sample carries 180,000 or so clones, 80% to 90% recorded once. The rearrangement joins TRBV29-1 to TRBJ2-5; possible D gene TRBD1, 5 bases. The TCR was taken from a woman in her thirties or forties with COVID-19, enrolled during active disease. The sequenced material came from peripheral blood. As DNA, the CDR3 is TGCAGCGTTGATGGGCAGGGCTTTGTGGAGACCCAGTACTTC. Its translation: CSVDGQGFVETQYF.